This TCR beta chain was found in a study of CD8+ T cells in alopecia areata (dated 2018 in TCRdb). As for the study more broadly: To study T cell clonal expansion in alopecia areata, the researchers applied high-throughput TCRbeta sequencing to both the C3H/HeJ mouse model and human patients. Scalp clonality was compared among normal scalp (n=4), patchy alopecia areata scalp (n=8), and alopecia totalis/universalis scalp (n=8). RNA was extracted with the PAXgene miRNA kit for fixed scalp, the miRNeasy kit for PBMCs, and the RNeasy kit for mouse skin. Amplification of TCRbeta CDR3 regions was done by immunoSEQ multiplex PCR using 35 Vbeta forward primers and 13 Jbeta reverse primers. Scalp tissue and sorted CD4+ and CD8+ peripheral blood T cells from patchy and totalis/universalis alopecia areata patients and from healthy controls were covered by human TCRbeta sequencing.

After PBMCs were isolated by density centrifugation and stained for CD3, CD4 and CD8, a FACSAria was used to sort CD4+ and CD8+ T cells. Scalp biopsies and blood samples were obtained from unaffected controls. Points the paper makes about the study in general: Resident alphabeta T cells in normal human skin are also sequenced, complicating scalp TCR repertoire analysis, unlike mouse skin dominated by gammadelta T cells. Compared with mice, TCR sequences shared between patients were less clear, possibly partly because of HLA diversity across the patient population. Compared with normal scalp, lesional scalp, particularly in alopecia totalis/universalis, had higher clonality and more expanded CD8+ clones, which suggests antigenic drive.

Concerning this clone itself: No antigen is known for it. No much larger clonotype is one base removed from it; base qualities were not supplied. The sample has other DNA sequences that encode this CDR3 too.

Library preparation was by the immunoSEQ multiplex PCR assay. For TCR sequencing, RNA was extracted from every sample and reverse transcribed into cDNA to serve as template. SuperScript III was used for first-strand cDNA synthesis, primed with a 2:1 mix of oligo-dT and random hexamers. A synthetic immune receptor repertoire was used to measure amplification bias, and any remaining bias was corrected computationally. The original methods were these. After raw reads were preprocessed to remove errors, the CDR3 was defined following IMGT conventions as running from the conserved cysteine to phenylalanine. Clonality was computed as 1 minus the Shannon entropy, with the entropy normalized by log2 of the number of productive unique TCRs. CD4 or CD8 identity of scalp clones was inferred by cross-referencing scalp TCRbeta sequences with sorted blood CD4 and CD8 repertoires. The immuneACCESS repertoire file appears here via TCRdb, limited to in-frame rearrangements. These files lack a portion of the clones; in checked studies, under half of the deficit traces to unresolved V genes, and the cause of the others is not known. V, J and clone size were drawn from that table, and D and trimming were deduced from the DNA. The sample profile shows 150,000 to 200,000 clones; 55% of them were found once. Approximately 4.3% of the sample goes to the ten largest clones.

Counted from cysteine to phenylalanine, this CDR3 has 12 amino acids. Of the read, only the CDR3 DNA is kept; its 36 bases are in frame from base 1. V loses 4 bases of germline sequence and J loses 0 bases, and the interval between the two ends is 5 bases. Sequences SQVTM (CDR1) and ANQGSEA (CDR2) are obtained from the germline V gene. The V and J segments used are TRBV29-1 and TRBJ2-3; the D gene is unclear. The source is a human donor in good health. What was sequenced was CD4+ T cells sorted from blood. The sequenced DNA: TGCAGCGTTGTCCAGAGCACAGATACGCAGTATTTT. Its coded protein is CSVVQSTDTQYF.